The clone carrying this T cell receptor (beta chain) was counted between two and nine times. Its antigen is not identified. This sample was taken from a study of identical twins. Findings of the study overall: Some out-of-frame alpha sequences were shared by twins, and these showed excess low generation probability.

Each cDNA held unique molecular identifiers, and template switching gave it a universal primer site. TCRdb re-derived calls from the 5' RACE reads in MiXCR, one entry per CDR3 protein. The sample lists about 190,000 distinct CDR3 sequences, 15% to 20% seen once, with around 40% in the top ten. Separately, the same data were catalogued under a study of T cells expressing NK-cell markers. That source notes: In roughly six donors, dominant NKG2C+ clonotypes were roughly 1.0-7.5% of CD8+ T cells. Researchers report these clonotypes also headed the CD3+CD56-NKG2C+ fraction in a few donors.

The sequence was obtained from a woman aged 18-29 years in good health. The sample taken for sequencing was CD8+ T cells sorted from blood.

In DNA form, the CDR3 reads TGCGCCAGCAGTGGGGACAATACGCCTTATCGCGGCTACACCTTC. Its translation is CASSGDNTPYRGYTF. V gene TRBV10-2 combines with J gene TRBJ1-2; tentative D call: TRBD1 (6 bases). Looked up from germline, CDR1 is WSHSY and CDR2 is SAAADI. This CDR3 spans 15 amino acids. V lost 4 bases and J lost 8, with 20 bases in between.